The clone carrying this T cell receptor beta chain was observed a few times. Its antigen is not known. TCRdb reprocessed the reads with MiXCR, giving one entry per CDR3 protein. Altogether roughly 630,000 distinct CDR3 sequences are present, more than 20% being singletons, with the ten largest covering roughly 8%. This entry belongs to a study of T cell repertoires in cytomegalovirus infection. Findings of the study overall: Based on cumulative public TCR beta family frequency, carriers of CMV plus the relevant HLA were identified.

Trimming pared 3 bases from V and 2 bases from J, leaving 16 bases between. Looked up from germline, CDR1 is MNHNS and CDR2 is SASEGT. The CDR3 totals 16 residues. The chain has TRBV6-1 and TRBJ2-5; tentatively, D is TRBD1 (6 bases). The material sequenced was CD8+ T cells from PBMCs. This receptor was obtained from a human donor in good health (CMV status not recorded). Some clones in this sample may be carry-over from other donors' samples. The CDR3 sequence is CASSEEVRGTQETQYF. DNA of the CDR3: TGTGCCAGCAGTGAGGAGGTGAGGGGGACACAAGAGACCCAGTACTTC.